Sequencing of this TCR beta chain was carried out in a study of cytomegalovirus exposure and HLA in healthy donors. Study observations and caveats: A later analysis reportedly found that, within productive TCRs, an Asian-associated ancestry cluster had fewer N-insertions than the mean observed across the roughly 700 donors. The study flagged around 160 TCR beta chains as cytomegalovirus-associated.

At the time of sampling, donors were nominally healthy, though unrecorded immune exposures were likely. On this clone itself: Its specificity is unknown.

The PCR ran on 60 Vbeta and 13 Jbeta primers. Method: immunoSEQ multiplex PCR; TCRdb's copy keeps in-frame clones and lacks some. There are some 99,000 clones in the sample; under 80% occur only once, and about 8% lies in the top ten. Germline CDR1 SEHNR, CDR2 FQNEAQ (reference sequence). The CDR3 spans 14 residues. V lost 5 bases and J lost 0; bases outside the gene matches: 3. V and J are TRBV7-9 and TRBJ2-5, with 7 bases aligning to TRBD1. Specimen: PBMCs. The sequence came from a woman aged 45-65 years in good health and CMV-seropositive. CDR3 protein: CASSPTGHQETQYF. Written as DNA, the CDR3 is TGTGCCAGCAGCCCGACAGGGCACCAAGAGACCCAGTACTTC.